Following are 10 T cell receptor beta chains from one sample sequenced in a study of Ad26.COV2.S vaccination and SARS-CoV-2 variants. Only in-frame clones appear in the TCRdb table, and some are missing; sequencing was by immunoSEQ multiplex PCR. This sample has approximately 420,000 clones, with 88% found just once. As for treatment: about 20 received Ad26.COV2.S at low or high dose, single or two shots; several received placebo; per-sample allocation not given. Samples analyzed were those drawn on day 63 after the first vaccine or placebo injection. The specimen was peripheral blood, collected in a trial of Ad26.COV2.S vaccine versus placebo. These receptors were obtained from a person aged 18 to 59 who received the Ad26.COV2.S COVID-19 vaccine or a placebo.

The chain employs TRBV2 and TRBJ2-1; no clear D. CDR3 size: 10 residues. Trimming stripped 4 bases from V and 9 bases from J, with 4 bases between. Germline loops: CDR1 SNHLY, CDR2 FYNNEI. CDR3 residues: CASSGGEQFF. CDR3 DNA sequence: TGTGCCAGCAGTGGGGGTGAGCAGTTCTTC.

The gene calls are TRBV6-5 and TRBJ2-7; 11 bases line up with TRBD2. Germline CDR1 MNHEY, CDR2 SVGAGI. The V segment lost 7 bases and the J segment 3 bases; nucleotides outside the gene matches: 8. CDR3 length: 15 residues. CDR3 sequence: CASKKLAGDYYEQYF. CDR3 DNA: TGTGCCAGCAAAAAACTAGCGGGGGACTACTACGAGCAGTACTTC.

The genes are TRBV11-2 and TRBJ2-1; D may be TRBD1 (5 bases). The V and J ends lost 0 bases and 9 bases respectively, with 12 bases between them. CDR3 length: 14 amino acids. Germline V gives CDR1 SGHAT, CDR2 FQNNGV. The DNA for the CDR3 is TGTGCCAGCAGCTTAGATCGGGCAGGGCCTGAGCAGTTCTTC. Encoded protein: CASSLDRAGPEQFF.

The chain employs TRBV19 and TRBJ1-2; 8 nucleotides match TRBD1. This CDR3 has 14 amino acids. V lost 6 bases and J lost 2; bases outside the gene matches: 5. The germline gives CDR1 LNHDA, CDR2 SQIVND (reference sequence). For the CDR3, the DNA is TGTGCCAGTAGACCGACAGGGGCGAACTATGGCTACACCTTC. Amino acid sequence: CASRPTGANYGYTF.

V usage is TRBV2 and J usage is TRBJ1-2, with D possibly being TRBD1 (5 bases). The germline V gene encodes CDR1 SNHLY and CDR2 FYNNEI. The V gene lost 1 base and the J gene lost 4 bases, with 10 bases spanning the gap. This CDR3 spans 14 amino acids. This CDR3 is CASSEVRVSYGYTF. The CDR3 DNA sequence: TGTGCCAGCAGTGAAGTCAGGGTTTCCTATGGCTACACCTTC.

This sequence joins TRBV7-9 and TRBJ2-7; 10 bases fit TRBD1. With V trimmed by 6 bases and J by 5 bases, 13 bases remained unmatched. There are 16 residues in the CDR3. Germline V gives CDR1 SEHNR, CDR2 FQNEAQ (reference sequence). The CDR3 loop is CASRPPGTGDVNEQYF. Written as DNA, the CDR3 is TGTGCCAGCAGACCCCCCGGGACAGGGGATGTGAACGAGCAGTACTTC. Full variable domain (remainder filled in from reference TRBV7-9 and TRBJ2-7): DTGVSQNPRHKITKRGQNVTFRCDPISEHNRLYWYRQTLGQGPEFLTYFQNEAQLEKSRLLSDRFSAERPKGSFSTLEIQRTEQGDSAMYLCASRPPGTGDVNEQYFGPGTRLTVT.

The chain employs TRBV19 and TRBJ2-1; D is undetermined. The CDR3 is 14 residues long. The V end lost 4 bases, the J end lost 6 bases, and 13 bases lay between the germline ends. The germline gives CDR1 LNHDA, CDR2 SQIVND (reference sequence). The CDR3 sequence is CASSNLGRINEQFF. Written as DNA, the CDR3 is TGTGCCAGTAGTAACCTTGGACGGATCAATGAGCAGTTCTTC.

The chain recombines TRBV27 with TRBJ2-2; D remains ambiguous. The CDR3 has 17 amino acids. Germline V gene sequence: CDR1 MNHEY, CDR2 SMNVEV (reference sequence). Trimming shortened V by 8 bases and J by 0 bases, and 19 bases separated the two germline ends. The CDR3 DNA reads TGTGCCAGCGGAAACTTACTCGGACCTACGAACACCGGGGAGCTGTTTTTT. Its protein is CASGNLLGPTNTGELFF.

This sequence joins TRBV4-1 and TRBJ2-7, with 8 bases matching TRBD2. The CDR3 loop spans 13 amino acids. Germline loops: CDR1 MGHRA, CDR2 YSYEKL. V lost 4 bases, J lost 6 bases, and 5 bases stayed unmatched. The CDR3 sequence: CASSLRGGSEQYF. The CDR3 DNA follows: TGCGCCAGCAGCCTTCGGGGGGGAAGCGAGCAGTACTTC.

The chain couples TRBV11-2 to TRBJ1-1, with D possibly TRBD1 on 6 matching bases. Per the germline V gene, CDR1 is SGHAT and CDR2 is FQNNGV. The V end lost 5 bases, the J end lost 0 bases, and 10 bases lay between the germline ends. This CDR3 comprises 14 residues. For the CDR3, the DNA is TGTGCCAGCAGCCCGACAGGCGTGAACACTGAAGCTTTCTTT. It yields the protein CASSPTGVNTEAFF.